Listed below are T cell receptor beta chains from one sample, sequenced in a study of blood T cell repertoires in COVID-19. Data came from immunoSEQ multiplex PCR; TCRdb stores just in-frame clones and leaves some out. This sample carries 52,000 or so clones, roughly 80% of them seen once, and the ten largest clones take roughly a sixth. Sequenced sample: peripheral blood. The receptors shown here come from a man between 65 and 79 years old with active COVID-19. Both conserved end residues are part of each CDR3. The order of the fields is clone size, V gene, J gene, D gene, CDR3 DNA, CDR3 protein. The D gene is left open where the match is weak. Rows may omit the clone size; those that give it use once, few, many or a size class.

abundance: -; v_gene: TRBV28; j_gene: TRBJ1-5; d_gene: -; CDR3nt: TGTGCCAGCAGTTTTCGGGAGAGGCAGCCCCAGCATTTT; CDR3aa: CASSFRERQPQHF
abundance: -; v_gene: TRBV7-9; j_gene: TRBJ1-1; d_gene: -; CDR3nt: TGTGCCAGCAGCTTAGGATATAGTTCCCAGGCGGCTTTCTTT; CDR3aa: CASSLGYSSQAAFF
abundance: -; v_gene: TRBV6-5; j_gene: TRBJ1-1; d_gene: -; CDR3nt: TGTGCCAGCAGTTACAGGGGTGGTGAAGCTTTCTTT; CDR3aa: CASSYRGGEAFF
abundance: many; v_gene: TRBV24-1; j_gene: TRBJ1-5; d_gene: -; CDR3nt: TGTGCCACCAGTGATTTGGGAGAGCCCCAGCATTTT; CDR3aa: CATSDLGEPQHF
abundance: -; v_gene: TRBV21-1; j_gene: TRBJ1-3; d_gene: -; CDR3nt: TGTGCCAGCAGCCTTAAGTTGGAGAGCTCTGGAAACACCATATATTTT; CDR3aa: CASSLKLESSGNTIYF
abundance: -; v_gene: TRBV5-1; j_gene: TRBJ1-2; d_gene: -; CDR3nt: TGCGCCAGCAGCTCCCAGGGGAGGGACTATGGCTACACCTTC; CDR3aa: CASSSQGRDYGYTF
abundance: -; v_gene: TRBV3-1/TRBV3-2; j_gene: TRBJ2-7; d_gene: -; CDR3nt: TGTGCCAGCAGCCAGAGACAGAAGGTCTCCTACGAGCAGTACTTC; CDR3aa: CASSQRQKVSYEQYF
abundance: -; v_gene: TRBV18; j_gene: TRBJ1-1; d_gene: -; CDR3nt: TGTGCCAGCTCACCCAATTCTGAGACTGAAGCTTTCTTT; CDR3aa: CASSPNSETEAFF
abundance: -; v_gene: TRBV6-5; j_gene: TRBJ2-2; d_gene: TRBD2; CDR3nt: TGTGCCAGCAGTTACGAACTAGCGGGGAACACCGGGGAGCTGTTTTTT; CDR3aa: CASSYELAGNTGELFF
abundance: -; v_gene: TRBV11-2; j_gene: TRBJ1-6; d_gene: -; CDR3nt: TGTGCCAGCAGCTTTTACAGGGATTCACCCCTCCACTTT; CDR3aa: CASSFYRDSPLHF
abundance: -; v_gene: TRBV2; j_gene: TRBJ2-3; d_gene: TRBD2; CDR3nt: TGTGCCAGCAGGGATTGGGACTACACAGATACGCAGTATTTT; CDR3aa: CASRDWDYTDTQYF
abundance: -; v_gene: TRBV7-9; j_gene: TRBJ2-2; d_gene: -; CDR3nt: TGTGCCAGCAGCTTAGGGAGAAGGACCGGGGAGCTGTTTTTT; CDR3aa: CASSLGRRTGELFF
abundance: few; v_gene: TRBV7-3; j_gene: TRBJ1-1; d_gene: -; CDR3nt: TGTGCCAGCAGCCAAGGATGGACTGACACTGAAGCTTTCTTT; CDR3aa: CASSQGWTDTEAFF
abundance: -; v_gene: TRBV7-9; j_gene: TRBJ2-7; d_gene: -; CDR3nt: TGTGCCAGCAGCTCGGGACAAAGCTCCTACGAGCAGTACTTC; CDR3aa: CASSSGQSSYEQYF
abundance: -; v_gene: TRBV7-2; j_gene: TRBJ2-5; d_gene: TRBD2; CDR3nt: TGTGCCAGCAGTTATAGCGGGATCCAAGAGACCCAGTACTTC; CDR3aa: CASSYSGIQETQYF
abundance: once; v_gene: TRBV30; j_gene: TRBJ2-2; d_gene: -; CDR3nt: TGTGCCTGGAGTGTACGCGTCGGGGAGCTGTTTTTT; CDR3aa: CAWSVRVGELFF
abundance: -; v_gene: TRBV4-1; j_gene: TRBJ2-1; d_gene: TRBD2; CDR3nt: TGCGCCAGCAGCCAACCGACAGCGGGAGCAGGGAATGAGCAGTTCTTC; CDR3aa: CASSQPTAGAGNEQFF
abundance: few; v_gene: TRBV30; j_gene: TRBJ1-1; d_gene: TRBD1; CDR3nt: TGTGCCTGGAGTGGGAACAGGGGAATGAACACTGAAGCTTTCTTT; CDR3aa: CAWSGNRGMNTEAFF
abundance: -; v_gene: TRBV23-1; j_gene: TRBJ1-4; d_gene: TRBD1; CDR3nt: TGCGCCAGCAGTCAAGACGGGACAGGGGTGGGCAAAGCTAATGAAAAACTGTTTTTT; CDR3aa: CASSQDGTGVGKANEKLFF
abundance: once; v_gene: TRBV19; j_gene: TRBJ2-3; d_gene: TRBD1; CDR3nt: TGTGCCAGTAGTATCCCCGAGACAGGGAGTACAGATACGCAGTATTTT; CDR3aa: CASSIPETGSTDTQYF
abundance: -; v_gene: TRBV28; j_gene: TRBJ2-1; d_gene: -; CDR3nt: TGTGCCAGCAGTTTATTGGGGGCGAGGAATGAGCAGTTCTTC; CDR3aa: CASSLLGARNEQFF
abundance: once; v_gene: TRBV10-3; j_gene: TRBJ2-3; d_gene: TRBD2; CDR3nt: TGTGCCATAGCCGGGACTAGCGGGAGAACAGATACGCAGTATTTT; CDR3aa: CAIAGTSGRTDTQYF
abundance: -; v_gene: TRBV3-1/TRBV3-2; j_gene: TRBJ2-7; d_gene: -; CDR3nt: TGTGCCAGCAGCCAAGGATTGACAGGAGAATACGAGCAGTACTTC; CDR3aa: CASSQGLTGEYEQYF
abundance: -; v_gene: TRBV5-1; j_gene: TRBJ2-7; d_gene: TRBD2; CDR3nt: TGCGCCAGCAGCCCGGCAGGAGGCGGGAGGGACCCCTACGAGCAGTACTTC; CDR3aa: CASSPAGGGRDPYEQYF
abundance: -; v_gene: TRBV14; j_gene: TRBJ2-5; d_gene: -; CDR3nt: TGTGCCAGCAGCCAAGGAGGGCAGACTTACCAAGAGACCCAGTACTTC; CDR3aa: CASSQGGQTYQETQYF
abundance: -; v_gene: TRBV7-9; j_gene: TRBJ2-7; d_gene: TRBD1; CDR3nt: TGTGCCAGCAGCTTAGGGGGGACAGACAACTCCTACGAGCAGTACTTC; CDR3aa: CASSLGGTDNSYEQYF
abundance: -; v_gene: TRBV5-1; j_gene: TRBJ2-1; d_gene: TRBD2; CDR3nt: TGCGCCAGCAGTTTTATGCTTCTAGCGGGGGACAATGAGCAGTTCTTC; CDR3aa: CASSFMLLAGDNEQFF
abundance: -; v_gene: TRBV2; j_gene: TRBJ2-1; d_gene: -; CDR3nt: TGTGCCAGCAGTGAAACACTAGTAAATGAGCAGTTCTTC; CDR3aa: CASSETLVNEQFF
abundance: -; v_gene: TRBV23-1; j_gene: TRBJ2-6; d_gene: TRBD1; CDR3nt: TGCGCCAGCAGTCAAAACCGGGACAGGGCTGGGGCCAACGTCCTGACTTTC; CDR3aa: CASSQNRDRAGANVLTF
abundance: -; v_gene: TRBV5-1; j_gene: TRBJ1-1; d_gene: -; CDR3nt: TGCGCCAGCAGCCAGGGTGGGGAGAACACTGAAGCTTTCTTT; CDR3aa: CASSQGGENTEAFF
abundance: -; v_gene: TRBV5-1; j_gene: TRBJ1-2; d_gene: TRBD1; CDR3nt: TGCGCCAGCAGCTTACAGGGGGCTGAAACTAACTATGGCTACACCTTC; CDR3aa: CASSLQGAETNYGYTF
abundance: -; v_gene: TRBV30; j_gene: TRBJ1-4; d_gene: -; CDR3nt: TGTGCCTGGAGTGTTCGGGGTGGTAATGAAAAACTGTTTTTT; CDR3aa: CAWSVRGGNEKLFF
abundance: -; v_gene: TRBV7-6; j_gene: TRBJ2-7; d_gene: TRBD1; CDR3nt: TGTGCCAGCAGCTCGGGACAGAAGACCTACGAGCAGTACTTC; CDR3aa: CASSSGQKTYEQYF
abundance: -; v_gene: TRBV15; j_gene: TRBJ2-1; d_gene: -; CDR3nt: TGTGCCACCAGCAGAGATCCTCCTAGGCTTAGAGAGCAGTTCTTC; CDR3aa: CATSRDPPRLREQFF
abundance: -; v_gene: TRBV7-9; j_gene: TRBJ2-3; d_gene: -; CDR3nt: TGTGCCAGCAGCCCCATGCGAGGCGGGCTAAGCACAGATACGCAGTATTTT; CDR3aa: CASSPMRGGLSTDTQYF
abundance: -; v_gene: TRBV14; j_gene: TRBJ2-1; d_gene: TRBD2; CDR3nt: TGTGCCAGCAGCCAACCGGGACTAGCCAATGAGCAGTTCTTC; CDR3aa: CASSQPGLANEQFF
abundance: -; v_gene: TRBV27; j_gene: TRBJ2-7; d_gene: TRBD1; CDR3nt: TGTGCCAGCAGTCCAAGCAGGGACAGGGGGACGCGGGAGCAGTACTTC; CDR3aa: CASSPSRDRGTREQYF
abundance: -; v_gene: TRBV18; j_gene: TRBJ1-1; d_gene: -; CDR3nt: TGTGCCAGCTCACGCGGACAGCGGGAGTCTGAAGCTTTCTTT; CDR3aa: CASSRGQRESEAFF
abundance: -; v_gene: TRBV9; j_gene: TRBJ2-2; d_gene: TRBD2; CDR3nt: TGTGCCAGCAGCCCCACAGCGGGATACACCGGGGAGCTGTTTTTT; CDR3aa: CASSPTAGYTGELFF